This is a list of T cell receptor beta chains from one sample in a study of PD-1 blockade in classical Hodgkin lymphoma. Generated by immunoSEQ multiplex PCR, the TCRdb table keeps only in-frame clones and is missing some. The sample lists around 16,000 clones; about 86% were seen once. Input material: CD4+ T cells from blood. The origin of the receptors is a human donor with classical Hodgkin lymphoma. CDR3s include the opening cysteine and the closing phenylalanine or tryptophan. Each record gives: D gene, clone size, J gene, V gene, CDR3 protein, CDR3 DNA. D genes are given only for firm matches. The size of a clone is reported for some rows only, either as once, few or many, or as a class for expanded clones.

D gene: -; clone size: -; J gene: TRBJ1-1; V gene: TRBV18; CDR3 protein: CASSPAATRNTEAFF; CDR3 DNA: TGTGCCAGCTCACCAGCGGCTACGAGGAACACTGAAGCTTTCTTT
D gene: -; clone size: -; J gene: TRBJ2-3; V gene: TRBV9; CDR3 protein: CASSITDTQYF; CDR3 DNA: TGTGCCAGTTCTATCACAGATACGCAGTATTTT
D gene: -; clone size: -; J gene: TRBJ2-7; V gene: TRBV2; CDR3 protein: CASREDSYEQYF; CDR3 DNA: TGTGCCAGCAGGGAGGACAGCTACGAGCAGTACTTC
D gene: -; clone size: -; J gene: TRBJ1-2; V gene: TRBV28; CDR3 protein: CASSLEGNDGYTF; CDR3 DNA: TGTGCCAGCAGTTTGGAAGGGAACGATGGCTACACCTTC
D gene: -; clone size: -; J gene: TRBJ2-3; V gene: TRBV7-9; CDR3 protein: CASSLDEITDTQYF; CDR3 DNA: TGTGCCAGCAGCTTAGACGAGATCACAGATACGCAGTATTTT
D gene: -; clone size: -; J gene: TRBJ1-1; V gene: TRBV19; CDR3 protein: CASSMASNTEAFF; CDR3 DNA: TGTGCCAGTAGTATGGCATCGAACACTGAAGCTTTCTTT
D gene: TRBD1; clone size: -; J gene: TRBJ2-7; V gene: TRBV5-6; CDR3 protein: CASRVSGTGGNEQYF; CDR3 DNA: TGTGCCAGCAGAGTGTCCGGGACAGGGGGCAACGAGCAGTACTTC
D gene: -; clone size: -; J gene: TRBJ2-7; V gene: TRBV5-6; CDR3 protein: CASSFTRGDYEQYF; CDR3 DNA: TGTGCCAGCAGCTTTACGAGGGGGGACTACGAGCAGTACTTC
D gene: -; clone size: -; J gene: TRBJ2-7; V gene: TRBV6-5; CDR3 protein: CASSSAGGGSYEQYF; CDR3 DNA: TGTGCCAGCAGTTCCGCAGGGGGAGGATCCTACGAGCAGTACTTC
D gene: TRBD2; clone size: -; J gene: TRBJ2-2; V gene: TRBV19; CDR3 protein: CASSISLLAGSTGELFF; CDR3 DNA: TGTGCCAGTAGTATATCCCTTTTAGCGGGTTCCACCGGGGAGCTGTTTTTT
D gene: -; clone size: -; J gene: TRBJ1-3; V gene: TRBV7-8; CDR3 protein: CASSSTRGAGNTIYF; CDR3 DNA: TGTGCCAGCAGCTCGACCCGCGGGGCCGGAAACACCATATATTTT
D gene: -; clone size: once; J gene: TRBJ2-7; V gene: TRBV10-3; CDR3 protein: CAISGGQGATYEQYF; CDR3 DNA: TGTGCCATCAGCGGGGGGCAGGGGGCGACCTACGAGCAGTACTTC
D gene: -; clone size: -; J gene: TRBJ1-5; V gene: TRBV28; CDR3 protein: CASSSSRPQHF; CDR3 DNA: TGTGCCAGCAGTTCGTCGAGGCCCCAGCATTTT
D gene: -; clone size: -; J gene: TRBJ2-7; V gene: TRBV11-3; CDR3 protein: CASSLAPGNEQYF; CDR3 DNA: TGTGCCAGCAGCTTAGCCCCAGGGAACGAGCAGTACTTC
D gene: -; clone size: -; J gene: TRBJ2-6; V gene: TRBV10-3; CDR3 protein: CAISEPRAGGVLTF; CDR3 DNA: TGTGCCATCAGTGAGCCTCGGGCTGGGGGCGTCCTGACTTTC
D gene: -; clone size: -; J gene: TRBJ2-2; V gene: TRBV7-2; CDR3 protein: CASSLEGGGELFF; CDR3 DNA: TGTGCCAGCAGCTTAGAGGGGGGAGGGGAGCTGTTTTTT
D gene: -; clone size: -; J gene: TRBJ2-3; V gene: TRBV12-1; CDR3 protein: CASRTNRDRESTCRVDTQYF; CDR3 DNA: TGTGCCAGCAGAACTAACCGGGACAGGGAGTCGACCTGTAGAGTAGATACGCAGTATTTT
D gene: -; clone size: -; J gene: TRBJ1-1; V gene: TRBV6-1; CDR3 protein: CASISGLLNTEAFF; CDR3 DNA: TGTGCCAGCATCTCTGGCCTACTGAACACTGAAGCTTTCTTT